The T cell receptor (beta chain) described here comes from a study of blood T cells in healthy people across ages. General observations from the study: Versus aged donors, long-lived donors had higher diversity and more naive CD4+ cells. Naive and antigen-experienced cells were not separated, limiting conclusive comparison.

Primed by a sample-barcoded 5' primer and a J-beta primer mix, a second PCR proceeded for 7 to 11 cycles. TCRdb fed the 5' RACE reads into MiXCR, producing one record per CDR3 protein. The data contain 700,000 to 1,000,000 distinct CDR3 sequences, about 42% of them singletons. Isolated PBMCs totaled at least 6 million in each sample. Concerning this clonotype: Its antigen is currently unknown.

The V gene lost 10 bases and the J gene lost 7 bases, with 11 bases spanning the gap. This CDR3 is built from 11 residues. Per germline, CDR1 SEHNR and CDR2 FQNEAQ (reference sequence). This TCR was sampled from a man in his 60s in good health. The sequenced material came from blood. The gene calls are TRBV7-9 and TRBJ1-5, with D perhaps matching TRBD1 (5 bases). The CDR3 sequence is CAIGGAQPQHF. CDR3 in DNA: TGTGCCATAGGTGGGGCACAGCCCCAGCATTTT.